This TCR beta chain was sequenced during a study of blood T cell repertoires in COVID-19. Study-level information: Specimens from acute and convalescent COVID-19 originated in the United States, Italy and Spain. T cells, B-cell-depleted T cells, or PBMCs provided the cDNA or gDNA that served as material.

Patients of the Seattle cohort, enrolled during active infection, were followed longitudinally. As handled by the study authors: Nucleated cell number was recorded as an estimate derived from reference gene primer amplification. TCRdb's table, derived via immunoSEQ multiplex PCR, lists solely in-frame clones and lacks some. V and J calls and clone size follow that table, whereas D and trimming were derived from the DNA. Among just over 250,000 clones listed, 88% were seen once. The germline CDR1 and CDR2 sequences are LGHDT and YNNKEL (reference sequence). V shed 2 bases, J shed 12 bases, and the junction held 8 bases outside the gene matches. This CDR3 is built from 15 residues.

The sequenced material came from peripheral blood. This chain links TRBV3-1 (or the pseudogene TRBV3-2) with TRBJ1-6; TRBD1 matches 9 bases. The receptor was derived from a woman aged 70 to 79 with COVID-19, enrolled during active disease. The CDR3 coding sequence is TGTGCCAGCAGCCAACGGACAGGGGTTTCTAAACCCCTCCACTTT. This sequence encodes CASSQRTGVSKPLHF.